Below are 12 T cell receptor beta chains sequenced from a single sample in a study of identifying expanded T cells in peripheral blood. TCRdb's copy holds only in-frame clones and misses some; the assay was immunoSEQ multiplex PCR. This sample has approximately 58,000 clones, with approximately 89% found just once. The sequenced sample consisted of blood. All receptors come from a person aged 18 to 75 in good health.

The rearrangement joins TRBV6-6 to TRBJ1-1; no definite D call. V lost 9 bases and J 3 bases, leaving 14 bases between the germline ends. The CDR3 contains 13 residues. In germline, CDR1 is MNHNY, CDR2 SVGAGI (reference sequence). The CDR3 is CASSRKEYTEAFF. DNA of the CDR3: TGTGCCAGTTCCAGGAAGGAGTACACTGAAGCTTTCTTT.

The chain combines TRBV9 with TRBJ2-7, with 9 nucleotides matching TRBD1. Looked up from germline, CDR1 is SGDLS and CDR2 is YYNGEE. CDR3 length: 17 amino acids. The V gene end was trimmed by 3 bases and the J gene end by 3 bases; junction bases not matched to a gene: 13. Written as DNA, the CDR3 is TGTGCCAGCAGCGCAACGGCGACCGGGACAGGGATCTACGAGCAGTACTTC. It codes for CASSATATGTGIYEQYF.

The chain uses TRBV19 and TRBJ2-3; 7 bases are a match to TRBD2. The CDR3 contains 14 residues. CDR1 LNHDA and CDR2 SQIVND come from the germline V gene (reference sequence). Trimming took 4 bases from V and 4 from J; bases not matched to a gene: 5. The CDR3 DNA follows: TGTGCCAGTAGTAGGATTGGGGGGGCAGATACGCAGTATTTT. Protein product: CASSRIGGADTQYF.

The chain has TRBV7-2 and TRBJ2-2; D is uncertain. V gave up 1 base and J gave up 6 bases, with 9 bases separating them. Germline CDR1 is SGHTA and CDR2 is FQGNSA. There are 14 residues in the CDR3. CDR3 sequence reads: CASSLVGWAGELFF. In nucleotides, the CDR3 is TGTGCCAGCAGCTTAGTGGGGTGGGCCGGGGAGCTGTTTTTT.

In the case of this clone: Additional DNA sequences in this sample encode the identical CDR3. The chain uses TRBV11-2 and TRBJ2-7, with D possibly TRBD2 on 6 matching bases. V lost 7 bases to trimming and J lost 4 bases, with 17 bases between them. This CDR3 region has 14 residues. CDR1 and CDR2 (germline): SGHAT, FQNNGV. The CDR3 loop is CASKLAGSIYEQYF. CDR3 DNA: TGTGCCAGCAAGTTGGCCGGGAGTATTTACGAGCAGTACTTC.

The CDR3 bases are TGTGCCAGTAGTTCACCACGGAATGAGCAGTTCTTC. This gives the protein CASSSPRNEQFF. The chain recombines TRBV19 with TRBJ2-1; D unresolved. Deletions cut 5 bases from V and 7 bases from J, with 9 bases between. Germline CDR1 reads LNHDA; CDR2 reads SQIVND (reference sequence). The CDR3 runs to 12 residues.

The CDR3 region has the DNA TGTGCCAGCAGCTTAGATATCAGCTACGAGCAGTACTTC. The encoded protein is CASSLDISYEQYF. The chain joins TRBV11-2 to TRBJ2-7; D gene unclear. Germline CDR1 SGHAT, CDR2 FQNNGV. V dropped 0 bases and J dropped 3 bases, with 6 bases sitting between them. The CDR3 is 13 amino acids.

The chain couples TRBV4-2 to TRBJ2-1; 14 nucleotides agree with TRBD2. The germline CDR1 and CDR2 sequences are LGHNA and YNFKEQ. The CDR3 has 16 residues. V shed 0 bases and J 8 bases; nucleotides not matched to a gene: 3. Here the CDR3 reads CASSQEGTSGSYEQFF. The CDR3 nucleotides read TGTGCCAGCAGCCAAGAGGGGACTAGCGGGAGTTATGAGCAGTTCTTC.

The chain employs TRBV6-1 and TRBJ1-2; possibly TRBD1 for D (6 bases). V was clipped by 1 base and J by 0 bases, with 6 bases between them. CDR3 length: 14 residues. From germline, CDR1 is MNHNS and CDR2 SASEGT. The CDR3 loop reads CASSEDRANYGYTF. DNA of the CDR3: TGTGCCAGCAGTGAAGACAGGGCTAACTATGGCTACACCTTC.

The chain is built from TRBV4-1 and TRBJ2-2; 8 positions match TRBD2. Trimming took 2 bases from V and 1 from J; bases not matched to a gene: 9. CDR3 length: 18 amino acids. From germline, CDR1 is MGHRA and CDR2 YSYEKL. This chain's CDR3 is CASSQSAGSGGNTGELFF. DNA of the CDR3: TGCGCCAGCAGCCAATCCGCCGGGAGCGGGGGGAACACCGGGGAGCTGTTTTTT.

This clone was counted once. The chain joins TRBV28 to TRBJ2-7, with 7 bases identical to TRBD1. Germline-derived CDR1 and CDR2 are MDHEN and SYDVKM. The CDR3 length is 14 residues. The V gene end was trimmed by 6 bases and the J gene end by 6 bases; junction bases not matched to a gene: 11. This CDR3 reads CASRHTGVGSEQYF. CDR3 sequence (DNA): TGTGCCAGCAGACACACAGGGGTGGGGAGCGAGCAGTACTTC.

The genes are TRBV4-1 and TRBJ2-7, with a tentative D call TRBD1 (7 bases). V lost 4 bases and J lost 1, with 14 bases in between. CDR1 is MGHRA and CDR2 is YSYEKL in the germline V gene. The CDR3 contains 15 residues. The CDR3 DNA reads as TGCGCCAGCAGCCCCCGACAGGGAGGATCCTACGAGCAGTACTTC. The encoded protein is CASSPRQGGSYEQYF.